This T cell receptor (beta chain) was obtained from a study of T cell responses to AZD1222 COVID-19 vaccine. Study-wide results and caveats: CD4 TCRs linked to vaccination spanned spike, dominating at 160-218 and 743-854. Per reports, nearly half of all spike-specific TCRs target regions that are unmutated in variants. Spike-specific TCR breadth and depth were elevated following two AZD1222 doses.

Clones were read by immunoSEQ multiplex PCR, and TCRdb kept only the in-frame ones, dropping some. Found here are 110,000 or so clones, about nine tenths of them singletons; the top ten hold 6.5% to 9.5%. The V end was cut by 7 bases, the J end by 5 bases, with 14 bases between. The CDR3 spans 13 residues. About this clone: Its antigen is still unknown.

V and J are TRBV12-3 or TRBV12-4 and TRBJ1-2; no definite D call. The sample in question was peripheral blood, obtained on day 0 of AZD1222 vaccination. This receptor was identified in an adult in good health. The DNA of the CDR3 is TGTGCCAGCACTAGATCGGACTGGTATGGCTACACCTTC. This translates into CASTRSDWYGYTF.